This paragraph covers one TCR beta chain sequence. Its antigen is not known. This sample was included in a study of blood T cells in healthy people across ages. General study points: Estimated diversity, derived from one million T cells, was regarded as an underestimate. Older age coincided with a roughly linear decline in TCR beta diversity per million T cells.

V lost 0 bases to trimming and J lost 5 bases, with 16 bases between them. This CDR3 is built from 16 residues. Germline V lookup: CDR1 MNHEY, CDR2 SVGEGT. A second 7 to 11 cycle PCR used barcoded and J-beta primers. TCRdb processed the 5' RACE reads anew with MiXCR; each CDR3 protein has one entry. The table includes under 800,000 distinct CDR3 sequences, over 20% detected once. Sequencing was done on a sample of blood. The sequence derives from a man between 65 and 79 years old in good health. This chain uses TRBV6-2 or TRBV6-3 with TRBJ2-5; maybe TRBD2 (5 bases). The CDR3 nucleotides read TGTGCCAGCAGTTACTCTGTGGGAGCGACCCGGGAGACCCAGTACTTC. Translating it yields CASSYSVGATRETQYF.